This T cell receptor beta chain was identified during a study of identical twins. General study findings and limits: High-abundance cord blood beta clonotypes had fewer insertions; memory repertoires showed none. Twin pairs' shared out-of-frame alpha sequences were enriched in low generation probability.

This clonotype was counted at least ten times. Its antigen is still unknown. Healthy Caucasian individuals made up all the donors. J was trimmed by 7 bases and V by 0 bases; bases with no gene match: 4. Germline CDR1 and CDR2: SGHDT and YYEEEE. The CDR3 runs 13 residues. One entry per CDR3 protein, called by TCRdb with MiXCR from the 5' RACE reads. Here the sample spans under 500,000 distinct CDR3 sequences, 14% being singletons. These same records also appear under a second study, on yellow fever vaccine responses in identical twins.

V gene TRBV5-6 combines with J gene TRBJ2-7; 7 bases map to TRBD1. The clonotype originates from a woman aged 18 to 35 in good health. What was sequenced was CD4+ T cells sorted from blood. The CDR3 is CASSLGQQGEQYF. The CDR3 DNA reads TGTGCCAGCAGCTTGGGACAACAGGGGGAGCAGTACTTC.